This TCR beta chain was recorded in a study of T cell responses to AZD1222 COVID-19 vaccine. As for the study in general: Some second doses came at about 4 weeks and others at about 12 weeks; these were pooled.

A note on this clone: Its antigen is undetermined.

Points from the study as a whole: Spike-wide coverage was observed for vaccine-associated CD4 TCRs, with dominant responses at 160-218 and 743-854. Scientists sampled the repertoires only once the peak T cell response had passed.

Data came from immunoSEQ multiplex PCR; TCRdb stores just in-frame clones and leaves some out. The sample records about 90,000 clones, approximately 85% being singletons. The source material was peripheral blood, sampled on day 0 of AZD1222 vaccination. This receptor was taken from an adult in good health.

As DNA, the CDR3 is TGTGCCAGCTCACCAGGACTAGCGGGCACAGATACGCAGTATTTT. Translation gives CASSPGLAGTDTQYF. The chain combines TRBV18 with TRBJ2-3, with TRBD2 identical over 10 bases. The CDR3 spans 15 residues. V shed 2 bases and J 1 base; nucleotides not matched to a gene: 0. Germline V gene data show CDR1 as KGHSH and CDR2 as LQKENI.